A selection of T cell receptor beta chains follows, all from one sample in a study of CD8 T cells in Susac syndrome. From the immunoSEQ multiplex PCR reads, TCRdb called clonotypes with MiXCR, one entry per CDR3 protein. The sample carries around 150,000 distinct CDR3 sequences, 85% to 95% recorded once. Sequencing used CD4+ T cells from PBMCs. These receptors all come from a human donor with multiple sclerosis. Both conserved end residues are part of each CDR3. The D gene is left open where the match is weak. Only part of the rows carry a size: once, few, many, or a class if the clone is expanded.

J | V | D | size | DNA | CDR3
TRBJ1-3 | TRBV7-2 | TRBD1 | NA | TGTGCCAGCAGCGCCGGGACAGGAGGAAACACCATATATTTT | CASSAGTGGNTIYF
TRBJ2-3 | TRBV30 | TRBD2 | NA | TGTGCCTGGAGCGCTCAGCGGGGGGCCGTCACAGATACGCAGTATTTT | CAWSAQRGAVTDTQYF
TRBJ2-2 | TRBV14 | TRBD1 | NA | TGTGCCAGCAGCCGTCGACAGGGAACCGGGGAGCTGTTTTTT | CASSRRQGTGELFF
TRBJ1-1 | TRBV28 | NA | NA | TGTGCCAGCAGTACGATAGGAAAGGAAGCTTTCTTT | CASSTIGKEAFF
TRBJ1-6 | TRBV12-3/TRBV12-4 | NA | NA | TGTGCCAGCAGTTCACAGGGTAGATCACCCCTCCACTTT | CASSSQGRSPLHF
TRBJ1-6 | TRBV12-3/TRBV12-4 | TRBD1 | NA | TGTGCCAGCAATGACAGGGCTTACTCACCCCTCCACTTT | CASNDRAYSPLHF
TRBJ1-5 | TRBV2 | TRBD1 | NA | TGTGCCAGCAGTGAGACAGGGGCCAATCAGCCCCAGCATTTT | CASSETGANQPQHF
TRBJ1-5 | TRBV12-3/TRBV12-4 | TRBD1 | NA | TGTGCCAGCAGTTCTACAGGGGGTAGGAATCAGCCCCAGCATTTT | CASSSTGGRNQPQHF
TRBJ2-5 | TRBV4-1 | NA | NA | TGCGCCAGCAGCCATTACAGTGGGACGGGGGAGACCCAGTACTTC | CASSHYSGTGETQYF
TRBJ2-7 | TRBV5-1 | NA | NA | TGCGCCAGCAGCTTGGCCTGGGACACCTACACCTACGAGCAGTACTTC | CASSLAWDTYTYEQYF
TRBJ2-7 | TRBV3-1 | TRBD2 | NA | TGTGCCAGCAGCCCGTCAACCCCCGGGACTAGCGGGCCTTCCTACGAGCAGTACTTC | CASSPSTPGTSGPSYEQYF
TRBJ2-7 | TRBV28 | NA | NA | TGTGCCAGCAGTCCCCCGGGGGCCCACTACGAGCAGTACTTC | CASSPPGAHYEQYF
TRBJ2-7 | TRBV29-1 | NA | NA | TGCAGCGCCCAGCTGGGAGTACCTGACTACGAGCAGTACTTC | CSAQLGVPDYEQYF
TRBJ2-4 | TRBV15 | TRBD2 | NA | TGTGCCACCAGCAGAGATTGGGGACTAGGTCAAAACATTCAGTACTTC | CATSRDWGLGQNIQYF
TRBJ2-6 | TRBV11-2 | NA | few | TGTGCCAGCAGCTCAAACAGGGCGGCCAACGTCCTGACTTTC | CASSSNRAANVLTF
TRBJ2-3 | TRBV7-2 | NA | NA | TGTGCCAAAACAGTAGACACAGATACGCAGTATTTT | CAKTVDTDTQYF
TRBJ2-2 | TRBV24-1 | TRBD2 | NA | TGTGCCACCAGCGGGAGGACCGGGGAGCTGTTTTTT | CATSGRTGELFF
TRBJ2-7 | TRBV28 | NA | NA | TGTGCCAGCAGACCACAGGCAACTACCTACGAGCAGTACTTC | CASRPQATTYEQYF
TRBJ2-3 | TRBV7-9 | TRBD2 | NA | TGTGCCAGCAGCTTGCTGACTAGCGCTAGCACAGATACGCAGTATTTT | CASSLLTSASTDTQYF
TRBJ2-2 | TRBV20-1 | NA | NA | TGCAGTGCCAGGAAGACAGGGAGGGAGAACACCGGGGAGCTGTTTTTT | CSARKTGRENTGELFF